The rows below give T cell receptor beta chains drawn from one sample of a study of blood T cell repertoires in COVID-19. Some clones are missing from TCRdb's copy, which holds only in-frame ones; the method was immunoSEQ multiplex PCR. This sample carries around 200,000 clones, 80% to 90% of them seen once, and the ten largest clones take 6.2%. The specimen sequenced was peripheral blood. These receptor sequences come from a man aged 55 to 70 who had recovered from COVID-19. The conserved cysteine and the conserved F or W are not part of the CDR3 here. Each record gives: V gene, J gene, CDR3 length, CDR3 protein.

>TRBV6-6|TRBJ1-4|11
ASSYTGGEKLF
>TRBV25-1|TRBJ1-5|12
ASSETDSSQPQH
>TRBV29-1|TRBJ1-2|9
STQTGYGYT
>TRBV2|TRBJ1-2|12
ASSLQRTDYGYT
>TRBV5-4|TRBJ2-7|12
ASSRGLQLYEQY
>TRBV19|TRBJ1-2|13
ASITSLIGDYGYT
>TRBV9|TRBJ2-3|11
ASSVILTDTQY
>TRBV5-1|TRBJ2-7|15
ASSSGTSGSNSYEQY
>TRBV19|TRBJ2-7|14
ASSRQLAGGSYEQY
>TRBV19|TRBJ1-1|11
ATQNQGTTEAF
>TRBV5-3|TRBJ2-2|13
ARSLGGIDTGELF
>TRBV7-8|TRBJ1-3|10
ASSPRLDTIY
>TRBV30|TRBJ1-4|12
AWRGVATNEKLF
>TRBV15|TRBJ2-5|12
ATSRDAASETQY
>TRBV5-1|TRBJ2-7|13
ASSSNQREGSEQY
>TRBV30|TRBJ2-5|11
AWDGTGRETQY
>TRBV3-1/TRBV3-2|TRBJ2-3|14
ASSHSGRGVTDTQY
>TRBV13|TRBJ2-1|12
ASSWDRGSNEQF
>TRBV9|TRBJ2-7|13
ASSVVGTGMAEQY
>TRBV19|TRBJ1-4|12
ASSSETGNEKLF
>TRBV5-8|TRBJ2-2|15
ASSLWRTAGQAGELF
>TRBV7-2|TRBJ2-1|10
ASRGQYNEQF
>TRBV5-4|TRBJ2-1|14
ASSLEVAGGGREQF